These 28 T cell receptor beta chains came from one sample sequenced in a study of cytomegalovirus exposure and HLA in healthy donors. The PCR was carried out with 60 Vbeta primers and 13 Jbeta primers. The assay was immunoSEQ multiplex PCR, and TCRdb's table has in-frame clones only and misses some. Among about 100,000 clones listed, around three quarters were seen once. Sequencing was performed on PBMCs. The source is a woman aged 50 to 65 in good health and CMV-seropositive.

The CDR3, as DNA: TGTGCCAGCAGTCCAGGACTAAAAGAGACCCAGTACTTC. It is translated as CASSPGLKETQYF. The gene calls are TRBV2 and TRBJ2-5, with a tentative D call TRBD2 (6 bases). The germline V gene encodes CDR1 SNHLY and CDR2 FYNNEI. There are 13 residues in the CDR3. Trimming shortened V by 5 bases and J by 3 bases, and 10 bases separated the two germline ends.

This clone came up a few times. This sequence joins TRBV11-2 and TRBJ2-7; 9 bases are a match to TRBD1. Trimming removed 5 bases from V and 2 bases from J; junction bases left unmatched: 10. Germline values: CDR1 SGHAT, CDR2 FQNNGV. This CDR3 contains 16 residues. The DNA of the CDR3 is TGTGCCAGCAGCGCCGGTGGGGGGACAGGGACCTACGAGCAGTACTTC. It encodes CASSAGGGTGTYEQYF. Using reference TRBV11-2 and TRBJ2-7 for the parts outside the CDR3, the full variable domain is EAGVAQSPRYKIIEKRQSVAFWCNPISGHATLYWYQQILGQGPKLLIQFQNNGVVDDSQLPKDRFSAERLKGVDSTLKIQPAKLEDSAVYLCASSAGGGTGTYEQYFGPGTRLTVT.

The V call is TRBV19, the J call TRBJ1-1, with D unclear. CDR1 LNHDA and CDR2 SQIVND come from the germline V gene (reference sequence). Trimming shortened V by 3 bases and J by 1 base, and 21 bases separated the two germline ends. The CDR3 extends over 18 amino acids. The CDR3 coding sequence is TGTGCCAGTAGTATCGGCACAGTACGATCCGCTTCGAACACTGAAGCTTTCTTT. Residues: CASSIGTVRSASNTEAFF.

CDR3 sequence: CASSITEQETQYF. The DNA of the CDR3 is TGTGCCAGTAGTATTACAGAGCAAGAGACCCAGTACTTC. J is TRBJ2-5 and V is TRBV19; unclear D gene. Germline CDR1 LNHDA, CDR2 SQIVND (reference sequence). This CDR3 contains 13 residues. V gave up 3 bases and J gave up 2 bases, with 7 bases separating them.

The chain employs TRBV4-1 and TRBJ2-1; 7 nucleotides align to TRBD2. The V gene's germline CDR1 is MGHRA and CDR2 YSYEKL. V lost 9 bases, J lost 1 base, and 9 bases stayed unmatched. CDR3 size: 15 residues. CDR3 region: CASTLAADSYNEQFF. CDR3 sequence (DNA): TGCGCCAGTACTCTAGCGGCGGATTCCTACAATGAGCAGTTCTTC.

The gene calls are TRBV5-1 and TRBJ1-2; TRBD1 is a possible D gene (6 bases). In germline, CDR1 is SGHRS, CDR2 YFSETQ. Trimming removed 1 base from V and 13 bases from J, with 14 bases in between. This CDR3 has 12 amino acids. Here the CDR3 reads CASSLSQGSGTF. CDR3 DNA: TGCGCCAGCAGCTTGTCCCAGGGGAGTGGCACCTTC.

J is TRBJ2-1 and V is TRBV30, with 10 positions matching TRBD2. CDR3 length: 16 residues. Germline V gene lookup returns CDR1 GTSNPN and CDR2 SVGIG (reference sequence). Unmatched junction bases numbered 8, after V lost 0 bases and J lost 6 bases. CDR3 DNA sequence: TGTGCCTGGAGTGTACGGAGCGGGGGGGCCGCCAATGAGCAGTTCTTC. This encodes CAWSVRSGGAANEQFF.

In regard to this clone: A junction end diverges from the germline sequence, so it may reflect a read error. V is TRBV7-7 and J is TRBJ1-4; 12 positions match TRBD1. Germline CDR1 is SSHAT and CDR2 is FNYEAQ (reference sequence). This CDR3 spans 15 amino acids. This CDR3 is CASSSGQGAEEKLFF. In nucleotides, the CDR3 is TGTGCTAGCAGCTCGGGACAGGGGGCAGAGGAAAAACTGTTTTTT.

This rearrangement joins TRBV9 to TRBJ2-3, with 8 bases that match TRBD2. Germline values: CDR1 SGDLS, CDR2 YYNGEE. The CDR3 is made up of 17 amino acids. V gave up 3 bases and J gave up 6 bases; unmatched junction bases: 15. CDR3 loop: CASSAHPSGLGADTQYF. As DNA, the CDR3 is TGTGCCAGCAGCGCACACCCTAGCGGGCTAGGGGCGGATACGCAGTATTTT.

The chain carries TRBV6-4 and TRBJ2-3; TRBD1 matches at 12 bases. Germline-derived CDR1 and CDR2 are MRHNA and SNTAGT. V shed 3 bases and J 4 bases; nucleotides not matched to a gene: 5. The CDR3 totals 16 residues. The CDR3: CASSEGGTGGPDTQYF. As DNA, the CDR3 is TGTGCCAGCAGTGAAGGAGGGACAGGGGGCCCAGATACGCAGTATTTT.

V usage is TRBV7-8 and J usage is TRBJ2-7, with D hard to call. The CDR3 has 12 residues. From germline, CDR1 is SGHVS and CDR2 FQNEAQ. Trimming removed 3 bases from V and 0 bases from J, with 3 bases in between. The CDR3 loop is CASSFSSYEQYF. CDR3 nucleotide sequence: TGTGCCAGCAGCTTTAGCTCCTACGAGCAGTACTTC.

The rearrangement uses TRBV9 and TRBJ2-1; 10 nucleotides match TRBD2. The CDR3 sequence is 16 residues long. After removal of 4 bases from V and 1 base from J, the junction contained 5 bases not matched to a gene. CDR1 is SGDLS, CDR2 YYNGEE, per germline. CDR3 sequence (DNA): TGTGCCAGCAGCCCTAGCGGGAGTAGATCCTACAATGAGCAGTTCTTC. Translating it yields CASSPSGSRSYNEQFF.

The chain recombines TRBV5-6 with TRBJ2-5; TRBD2 agrees at 8 bases. V gave up 4 bases and J gave up 3 bases; unmatched junction bases: 5. This CDR3 is built from 14 residues. Germline V gene sequence: CDR1 SGHDT, CDR2 YYEEEE. This chain's CDR3 is CASSKGLAEETQYF. In DNA form, the CDR3 reads TGTGCCAGCAGCAAAGGACTAGCCGAAGAGACCCAGTACTTC.

This clone was seen only once. This chain connects TRBV5-5 to TRBJ1-1; D possibly corresponds to TRBD1 (5 bases). The ends were cut back, 5 bases at V and 1 base at J, with 9 bases in the middle. The CDR3 is 13 amino acids. CDR1 is SGHKS, CDR2 YYEKEE, per germline (reference sequence). The CDR3 nucleotides read TGTGCCAGCAGGTCAGGGTGGAACACTGAAGCTTTCTTT. Residues: CASRSGWNTEAFF.

The table lists this clone with a few counts. The chain carries TRBV4-1 and TRBJ1-1; D remains unclear. The CDR3 consists of 14 residues. V lost 1 base and J lost 6, with 12 bases in between. CDR1 is MGHRA and CDR2 is YSYEKL in the germline V gene. This chain's CDR3 is CASSQVPAVAEAFF. CDR3 sequence (DNA): TGCGCCAGCAGCCAAGTCCCGGCGGTGGCTGAAGCTTTCTTT.

This clone was counted a single time. The chain has TRBV19 and TRBJ2-7, with D hard to call. The germline gives CDR1 LNHDA, CDR2 SQIVND (reference sequence). The length of the CDR3 is 10 residues. The ends were cut back, 9 bases at V and 5 bases at J, with 8 bases in the middle. The CDR3 region is CASEANEQYF. Here the CDR3 DNA reads TGTGCCAGCGAAGCGAACGAGCAGTACTTC.

This clone was picked up a small number of times. The chain uses TRBV4-1 and TRBJ2-7; 15 bases line up with TRBD2. Germline V CDR1 and CDR2: MGHRA, YSYEKL. V shed 0 bases, J shed 0 bases, and the junction held 6 bases outside the gene matches. CDR3 length: 19 amino acids. CDR3 loop: CASSQEERTSGRVSYEQYF. CDR3 DNA sequence: TGCGCCAGCAGCCAAGAAGAGAGGACTAGCGGGAGGGTCTCCTACGAGCAGTACTTC.

This chain uses TRBV6-6 with TRBJ1-2, with 10 bases fitting TRBD1. CDR3 length: 15 residues. Losses at the gene ends were 4 bases for V and 5 bases for J; bases not matched to a gene: 7. Germline V gives CDR1 MNHNY, CDR2 SVGAGI (reference sequence). The CDR3 is CASSSPGTGDYGYTF. In nucleotides, the CDR3 is TGTGCCAGCAGTTCCCCCGGGACAGGGGATTATGGCTACACCTTC.

The J gene is TRBJ1-2, the V gene TRBV18; TRBD1 matches 11 bases. The CDR3 is 16 amino acids. Germline V gene data show CDR1 as KGHSH and CDR2 as LQKENI. The trim removed 4 bases at V and 5 bases at J, leaving 9 bases unmatched. Written as DNA, the CDR3 is TGTGCCAGCTCACGGCAGTGGGACAGGGGGTTGTATGGCTACACCTTC. Translated: CASSRQWDRGLYGYTF.

The chain carries TRBV9 and TRBJ1-4; D not certain. Germline CDR1 reads SGDLS; CDR2 reads YYNGEE. The CDR3 runs to 16 residues. V was pared by 3 bases and J by 4 bases, with 16 bases between. CDR3 protein: CASSAYPGASNEKLFF. CDR3 nucleotides: TGTGCCAGCAGCGCTTACCCGGGAGCGAGTAATGAAAAACTGTTTTTT. Based on the CDR3 plus reference TRBV9 and TRBJ1-4, the full variable domain is DSGVTQTPKHLITATGQRVTLRCSPRSGDLSVYWYQQSLDQGLQFLIQYYNGEERAKGNILERFSAQQFPDLHSELNLSSLELGDSALYFCASSAYPGASNEKLFFGSGTQLSVL.

The rearrangement links TRBV6-1 to TRBJ2-7, with D tentatively TRBD1 (6 bases). The germline CDR1 and CDR2 sequences are MNHNS and SASEGT. The CDR3 totals 13 residues. With 7 bases removed from V and 3 bases from J, the gap between germline ends came to 13 bases. CDR3 bases: TGTGCCAGCACTTGGGACACATTCTACGAGCAGTACTTC. Translating it yields CASTWDTFYEQYF.

This chain links TRBV6-6 with TRBJ2-7; tentatively, D is TRBD2 (5 bases). From germline, CDR1 is MNHNY and CDR2 SVGAGI (reference sequence). The germline V and J ends were trimmed by 5 bases and 4 bases, with 9 bases remaining between them. This CDR3 comprises 12 residues. The DNA for the CDR3 is TGTGCCAGCAGTCGGGATTCGTACGAGCAGTACTTC. Translated: CASSRDSYEQYF.

The chain joins TRBV30 to TRBJ1-6; 9 nucleotides line up with TRBD1. CDR3 length: 18 amino acids. The germline V gene has CDR1 GTSNPN and CDR2 SVGIG (reference sequence). The J segment lost 0 bases and the V segment lost 4 bases, leaving 10 bases of the junction unmatched. CDR3 in DNA: TGTGCCTGGATCCCACGCGGGACAGGGAGCTCCTATAATTCACCCCTCCACTTT. Translated, it gives CAWIPRGTGSSYNSPLHF.

J is TRBJ1-1 and V is TRBV2; 8 nucleotides agree with TRBD1. CDR1 and CDR2 from the germline V gene are SNHLY and FYNNEI. The CDR3 totals 15 residues. Unmatched junction bases numbered 8, after V lost 8 bases and J lost 0 bases. The CDR3 sequence is CASGSTGGMNTEAFF. CDR3 DNA: TGTGCCAGCGGGTCCACAGGGGGAATGAACACTGAAGCTTTCTTT.

With respect to this clone: A junction boundary mismatches the germline segment, possibly from a read error. The CDR3 DNA is TGTGCCAGTAGTGTAGACAGGGCCGCTACCTACGAGCAGTACTTC. Translation: CASSVDRAATYEQYF. V is TRBV19 and J is TRBJ2-7; TRBD1 agrees at 7 bases. Looked up from germline, CDR1 is LNHDA and CDR2 is SQIVND (reference sequence). CDR3 length: 15 residues. The complete variable domain, with remaining parts taken from reference TRBV19 and TRBJ2-7, reads DGGITQSPKYLFRKEGQNVTLSCEQNLNHDAMYWYRQDPGQGLRLIYYSQIVNDFQKGDIAEGYSVSREKKESFPLTVTSAQKNPTAFYLCASSVDRAATYEQYFGPGTRLTVT.

The chain carries TRBV2 and TRBJ2-7; perhaps TRBD2 as D (7 bases). Trimming left V 6 bases short and J 9 bases short, with 21 bases between. Per the germline V gene, CDR1 is SNHLY and CDR2 is FYNNEI. The CDR3 runs 14 residues. CDR3 in DNA: TGTGCCAGCAGGAGCGGGACAATCCCCGGGAGGCAGTACTTC. Protein product: CASRSGTIPGRQYF.

This clone was found a few times. The chain uses TRBV7-9 and TRBJ1-1; TRBD1 might be the D (5 bases). V lost 4 bases and J lost 6, with 9 bases in between. Germline assignment: CDR1 SEHNR and CDR2 FQNEAQ (reference sequence). The length of the CDR3 is 12 residues. The CDR3 DNA sequence: TGTGCCAGCAGCTGGCAGGGTTCTGAAGCTTTCTTT. It is translated as CASSWQGSEAFF.

The count of this clone is one. The J gene is TRBJ2-3, the V gene TRBV10-1; D perhaps matches TRBD2 (5 bases). The CDR3 covers 15 residues. Germline CDR1 is WNHNN and CDR2 is SYGVQD (reference sequence). V was shortened by 0 bases and J by 2 bases, with 9 bases between the two germline ends. The CDR3 nucleotides read TGCGCCAGCAGTGAGTCGCGGGCCCACACAGATACGCAGTATTTT. It encodes CASSESRAHTDTQYF.